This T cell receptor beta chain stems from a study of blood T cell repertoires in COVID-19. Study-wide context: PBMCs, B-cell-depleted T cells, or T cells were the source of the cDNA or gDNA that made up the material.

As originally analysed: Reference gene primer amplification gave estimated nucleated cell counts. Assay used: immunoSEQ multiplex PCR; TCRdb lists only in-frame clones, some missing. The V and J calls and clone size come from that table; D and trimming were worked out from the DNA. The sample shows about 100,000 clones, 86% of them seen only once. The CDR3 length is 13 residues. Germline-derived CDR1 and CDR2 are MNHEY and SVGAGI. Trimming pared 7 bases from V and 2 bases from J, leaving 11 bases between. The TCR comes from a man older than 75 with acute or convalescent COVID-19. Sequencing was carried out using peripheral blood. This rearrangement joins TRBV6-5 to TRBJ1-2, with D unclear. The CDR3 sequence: CASTRGPNYGYTF. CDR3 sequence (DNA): TGTGCCAGCACCCGGGGTCCCAACTATGGCTACACCTTC.